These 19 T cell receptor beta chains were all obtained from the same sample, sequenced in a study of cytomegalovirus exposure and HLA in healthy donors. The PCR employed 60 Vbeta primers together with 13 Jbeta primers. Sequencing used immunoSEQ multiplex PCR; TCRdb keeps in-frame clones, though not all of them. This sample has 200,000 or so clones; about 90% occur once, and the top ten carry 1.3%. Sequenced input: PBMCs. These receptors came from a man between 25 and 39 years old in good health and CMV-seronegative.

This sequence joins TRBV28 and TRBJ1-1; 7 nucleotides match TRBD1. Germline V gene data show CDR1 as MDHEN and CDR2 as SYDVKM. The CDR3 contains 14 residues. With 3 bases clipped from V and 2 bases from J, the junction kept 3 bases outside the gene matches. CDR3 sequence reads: CASSLAGGNTEAFF. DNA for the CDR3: TGTGCCAGCAGTTTGGCAGGGGGAAACACTGAAGCTTTCTTT.

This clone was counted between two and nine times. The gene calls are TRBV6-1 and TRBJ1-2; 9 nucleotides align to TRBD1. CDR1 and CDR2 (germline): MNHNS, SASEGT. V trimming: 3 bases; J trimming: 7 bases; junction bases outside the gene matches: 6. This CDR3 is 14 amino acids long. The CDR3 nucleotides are TGTGCCAGCAGTGACCAAGACAGGGGGGCTGGCTACACCTTC. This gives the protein CASSDQDRGAGYTF.

For the CDR3, the DNA is TGTGCCAGCAGTAGAACGATGGGATGGGAGTACGAGCAGTACTTC. It encodes CASSRTMGWEYEQYF. The chain joins TRBV6-5 to TRBJ2-7; TRBD2 is a possible D gene (5 bases). Trimming cost V 5 bases and J 4 bases, with 18 bases left between them. CDR1 and CDR2 (germline): MNHEY, SVGAGI. The CDR3 extends over 15 amino acids.

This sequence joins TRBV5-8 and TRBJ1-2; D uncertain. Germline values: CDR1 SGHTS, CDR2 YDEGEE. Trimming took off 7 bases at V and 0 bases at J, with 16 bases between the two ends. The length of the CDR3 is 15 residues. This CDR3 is CASAIRGRTNYGYTF. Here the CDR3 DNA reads TGTGCCAGCGCGATTCGAGGGCGGACTAACTATGGCTACACCTTC.

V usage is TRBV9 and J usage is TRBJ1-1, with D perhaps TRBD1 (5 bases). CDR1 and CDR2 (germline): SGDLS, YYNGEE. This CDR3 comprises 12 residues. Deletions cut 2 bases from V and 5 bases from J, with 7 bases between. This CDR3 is CASSVGGTEAFF. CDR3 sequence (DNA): TGTGCCAGCAGCGTCGGGGGGACTGAAGCTTTCTTT.

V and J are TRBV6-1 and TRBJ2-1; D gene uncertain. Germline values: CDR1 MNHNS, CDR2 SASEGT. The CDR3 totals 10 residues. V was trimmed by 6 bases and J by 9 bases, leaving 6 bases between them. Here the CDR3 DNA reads TGTGCCAGCAGCCTCCGTGAGCAGTTCTTC. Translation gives CASSLREQFF.

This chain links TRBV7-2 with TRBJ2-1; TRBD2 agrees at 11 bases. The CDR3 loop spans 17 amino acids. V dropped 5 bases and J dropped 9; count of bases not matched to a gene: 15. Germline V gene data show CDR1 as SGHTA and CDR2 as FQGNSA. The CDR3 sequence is CASSGLWGLAGGGEQFF. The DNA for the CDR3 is TGTGCCAGCAGCGGGCTTTGGGGGCTAGCGGGAGGCGGTGAGCAGTTCTTC.

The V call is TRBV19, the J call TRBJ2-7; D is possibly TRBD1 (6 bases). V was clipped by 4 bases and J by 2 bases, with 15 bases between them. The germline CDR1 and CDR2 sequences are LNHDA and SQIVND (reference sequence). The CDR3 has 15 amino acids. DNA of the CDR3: TGTGCCAGTAGTAGTTCCGACAGGCGAACCTACGAGCAGTACTTC. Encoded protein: CASSSSDRRTYEQYF.

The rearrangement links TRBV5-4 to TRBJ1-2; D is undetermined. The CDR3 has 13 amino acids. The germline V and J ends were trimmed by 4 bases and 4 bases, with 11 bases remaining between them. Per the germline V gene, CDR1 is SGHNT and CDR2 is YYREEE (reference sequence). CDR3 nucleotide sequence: TGTGCCAGCAGCACGGACTCTTCCTATGGCTACACCTTC. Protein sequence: CASSTDSSYGYTF.

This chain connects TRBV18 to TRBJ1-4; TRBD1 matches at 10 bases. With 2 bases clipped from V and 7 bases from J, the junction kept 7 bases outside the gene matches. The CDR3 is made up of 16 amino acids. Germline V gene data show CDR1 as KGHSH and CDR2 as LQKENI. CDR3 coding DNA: TGTGCCAGCTCACCATCCTCGGGGACAGGGGCTGAAAAACTGTTTTTT. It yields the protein CASSPSSGTGAEKLFF.

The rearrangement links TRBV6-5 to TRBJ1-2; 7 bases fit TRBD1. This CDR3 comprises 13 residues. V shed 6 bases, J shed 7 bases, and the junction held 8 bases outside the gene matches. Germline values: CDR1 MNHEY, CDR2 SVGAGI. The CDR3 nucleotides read TGTGCCAGCAGCGTAACAGGGGAAAGTGGCTACACCTTC. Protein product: CASSVTGESGYTF.

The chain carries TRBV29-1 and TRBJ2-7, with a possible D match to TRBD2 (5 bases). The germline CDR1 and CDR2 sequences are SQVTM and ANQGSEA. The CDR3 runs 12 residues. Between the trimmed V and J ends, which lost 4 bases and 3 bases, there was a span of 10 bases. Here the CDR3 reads CSVGIGNYEQYF. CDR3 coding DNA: TGCAGCGTTGGAATCGGGAACTACGAGCAGTACTTC.

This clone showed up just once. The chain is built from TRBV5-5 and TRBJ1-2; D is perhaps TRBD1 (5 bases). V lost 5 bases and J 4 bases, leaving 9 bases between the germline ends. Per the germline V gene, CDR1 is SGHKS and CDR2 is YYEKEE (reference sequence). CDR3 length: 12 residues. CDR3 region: CASSTRGYGYTF. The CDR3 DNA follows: TGTGCCAGCAGTACAAGGGGCTATGGCTACACCTTC.

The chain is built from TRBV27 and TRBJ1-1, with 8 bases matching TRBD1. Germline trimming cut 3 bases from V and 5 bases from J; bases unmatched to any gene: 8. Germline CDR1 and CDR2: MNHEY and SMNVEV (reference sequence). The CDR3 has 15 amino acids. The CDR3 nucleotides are TGTGCCAGCAGTTTTAAGGGACAGGTTGGGACTGAAGCTTTCTTT. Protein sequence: CASSFKGQVGTEAFF.

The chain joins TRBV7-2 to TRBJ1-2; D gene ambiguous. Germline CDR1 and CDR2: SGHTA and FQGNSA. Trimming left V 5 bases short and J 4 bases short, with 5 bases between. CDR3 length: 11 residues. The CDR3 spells CASSVSYGYTF. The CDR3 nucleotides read TGTGCCAGCAGCGTGAGCTATGGCTACACCTTC.

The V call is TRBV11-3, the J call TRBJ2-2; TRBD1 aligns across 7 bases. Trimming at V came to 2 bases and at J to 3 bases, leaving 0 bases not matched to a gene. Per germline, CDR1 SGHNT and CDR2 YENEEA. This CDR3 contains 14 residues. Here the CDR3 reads CASSLRGHTGELFF. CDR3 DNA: TGTGCCAGCAGCTTAAGGGGGCACACCGGGGAGCTGTTTTTT. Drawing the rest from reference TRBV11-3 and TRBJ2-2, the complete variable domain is EAGVVQSPRYKIIEKKQPVAFWCNPISGHNTLYWYLQNLGQGPELLIRYENEEAVDDSQLPKDRFSAERLKGVDSTLKIQPAELGDSAVYLCASSLRGHTGELFFGEGSRLTVL.

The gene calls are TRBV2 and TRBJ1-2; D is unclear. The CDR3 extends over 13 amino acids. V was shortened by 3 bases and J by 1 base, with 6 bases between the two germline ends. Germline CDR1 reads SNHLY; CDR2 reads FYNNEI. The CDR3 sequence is CASSEQNNYGYTF. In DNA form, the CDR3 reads TGTGCCAGCAGTGAGCAGAATAACTATGGCTACACCTTC. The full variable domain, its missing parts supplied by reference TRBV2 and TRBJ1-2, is EPEVTQTPSHQVTQMGQEVILRCVPISNHLYFYWYRQILGQKVEFLVSFYNNEISEKSEIFDDQFSVERPDGSNFTLKIRSTKLEDSAMYFCASSEQNNYGYTFGSGTRLTVV.

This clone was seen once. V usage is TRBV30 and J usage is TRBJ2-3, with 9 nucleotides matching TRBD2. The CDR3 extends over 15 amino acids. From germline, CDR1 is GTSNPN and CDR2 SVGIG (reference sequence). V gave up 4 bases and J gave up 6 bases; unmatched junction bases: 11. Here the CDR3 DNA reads TGTGCCTGGACCGATGGTCTAGCGGGACCGGATACGCAGTATTTT. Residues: CAWTDGLAGPDTQYF. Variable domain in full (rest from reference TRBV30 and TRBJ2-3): SQTIHQWPATLVQPVGSPLSLECTVEGTSNPNLYWYRQAAGRGLQLLFYSVGIGQISSEVPQNLSASRPQDRQFILSSKKLLLSDSGFYLCAWTDGLAGPDTQYFGPGTRLTVL.

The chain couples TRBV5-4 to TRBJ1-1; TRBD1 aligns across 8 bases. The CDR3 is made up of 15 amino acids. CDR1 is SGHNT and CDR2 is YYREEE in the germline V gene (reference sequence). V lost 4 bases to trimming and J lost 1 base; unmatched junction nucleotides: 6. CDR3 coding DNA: TGTGCCAGCAGCGCCCCCGGACAGGGGAACACTGAAGCTTTCTTT. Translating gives CASSAPGQGNTEAFF.